This T cell receptor beta chain was identified during a study of Tregs in tolerant kidney transplant recipients. General study points: For some patients, primers changed over time, blocking nucleotide-level comparison. Validation in larger populations is needed because few patients were studied. Antigen-driven expansion was suggested because donor-specific Tregs expanded more than all Tregs in tolerant patients.

A note on this clone: Its antigen is as yet unknown.

The data were produced by immunoSEQ multiplex PCR, yet TCRdb's version contains in-frame clones alone and is incomplete. The sample shows approximately 47,000 clones, about nine tenths of them seen only once. This CDR3 has 15 residues. The V gene's germline CDR1 is MNHEY and CDR2 SVGAGI. With V trimmed by 5 bases and J by 2 bases, 3 bases remained unmatched. The nonmyeloablative bone marrow transplants came from related graft donors, with transient mixed chimerism. Unstimulated Tregs (CD4+CD25+CD127-) and CD4+CD25- non-Tregs were sorted from PBMCs. The material sequenced was CD8+ T cells from blood (PBMCs), taken 12 months after the transplant. The V gene is TRBV6-5, the J gene TRBJ2-1; 10 bases are a match to TRBD2. This TCR came from a human patient who received a combined kidney and bone marrow transplant. Part of the T cell pool may stem from the graft donor. The CDR3 here is CASSPGLAAYNEQFF. The DNA for the CDR3 is TGTGCCAGCAGTCCCGGACTAGCGGCCTACAATGAGCAGTTCTTC.